A selection of T cell receptor beta chains follows, all from one sample in a study of blood T cell repertoires in COVID-19. Clones were sequenced by immunoSEQ multiplex PCR, and TCRdb holds only the in-frame ones, with some missing. The sample holds hundreds of thousands of clones, more than 75% seen once. Material for sequencing was peripheral blood. These receptors originate from a man aged 45-65 years with COVID-19, enrolled during active disease. The conserved cysteine and the conserved F or W are not part of the CDR3 here. The listing skips clone size in some rows; elsewhere it reads once, few, many or a size class.

v_gene,abundance,CDR3aa
TRBV12-3/TRBV12-4,NA,ASIIGGAGELF
TRBV6-5,NA,ASSYDRGLNYGYT
TRBV18,NA,ASSPTGPTSGRAYNEQF
TRBV5-5,once,ASTLWLTQLNTEAF
TRBV11-2,NA,ASSLAADRGYEQY
TRBV5-5,NA,ASSLGRGTSGYNEQF
TRBV5-4,NA,ASSLGTGDNSPLH
TRBV7-8,NA,ASSLGQPHEQF
TRBV28,few,ASSPVGDYGYT
TRBV30,NA,AWNRRRLSGNTIY
TRBV19,NA,ASSVPSLGTTF
TRBV7-2,NA,ASSKQGYSNQPQH
TRBV5-1,NA,ASSLVAGGTGELF
TRBV2,NA,ASRSNGGSGELF
TRBV30,NA,AYHRGNGYT
TRBV14,NA,ASTHGLAGANEQY
TRBV24-1,NA,ATSDRETQY
TRBV24-1,NA,ATSDLLNIQY
TRBV14,once,ASSQAPGLRTDTQY
TRBV25-1,NA,ASSDRDRGVADTQY
TRBV10-3,NA,AIKSAGVADTQY
TRBV5-8,NA,ASSFGSGSSYNSPLH
TRBV7-9,NA,ASSLGLGDIASSTDTQY
TRBV6-5,once,ASSTGLAGELAF
TRBV15,NA,ATSRDRGLAGLREQY
TRBV7-9,NA,ASSLNGDRGGQPQH
TRBV19,once,ASKVSGGPSSTDTQY
TRBV18,NA,ASSLLGGRNTEAF
TRBV29-1,NA,SVEVGTGGHWYEQY
TRBV9,NA,ASSVGVGGGGEKLF
TRBV10-3,few,AISVQGDQPQH
TRBV10-2,NA,ASSDRVAFNEQY
TRBV6-4,NA,ASSAGTGQDNSPLH
TRBV4-3,NA,ASSQRVSGYEQY
TRBV27,few,ASRRDSLQY
TRBV29-1,NA,SVPDRVGYNEQF
TRBV28,NA,ASSPPTDRGKTQY
TRBV4-1,NA,ASSQTPGGRGFTGELF
TRBV7-2,NA,ASSLVFAWSTGELF
TRBV7-6,NA,ASSLINTGELF
TRBV7-8,NA,ASRWDITDTQY
TRBV10-3,NA,AISTAGGDTGELF
TRBV30,once,AWSVQGSNQPQH
TRBV18,NA,ASSPKQGAEAF
TRBV29-1,NA,SVAVGTGGRQPQH
TRBV5-1,few,ASSDRRGETQY
TRBV12-3/TRBV12-4,NA,ASSLSGEQF
TRBV5-1,NA,ASSLTGFDQPQH
TRBV7-9,NA,ASSQDRGTSGANVLT